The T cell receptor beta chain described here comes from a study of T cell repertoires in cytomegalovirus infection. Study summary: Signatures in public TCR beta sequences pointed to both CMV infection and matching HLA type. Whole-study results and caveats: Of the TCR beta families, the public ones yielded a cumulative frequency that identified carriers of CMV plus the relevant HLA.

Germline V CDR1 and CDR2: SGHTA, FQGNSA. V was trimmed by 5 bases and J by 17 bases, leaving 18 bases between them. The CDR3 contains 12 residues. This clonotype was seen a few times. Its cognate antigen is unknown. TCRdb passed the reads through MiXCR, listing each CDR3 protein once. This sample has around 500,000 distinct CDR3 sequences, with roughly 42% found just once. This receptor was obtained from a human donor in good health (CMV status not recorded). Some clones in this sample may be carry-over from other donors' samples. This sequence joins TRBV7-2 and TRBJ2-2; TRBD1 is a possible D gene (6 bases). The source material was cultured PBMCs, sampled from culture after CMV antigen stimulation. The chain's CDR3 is CASSPAGTIAFF. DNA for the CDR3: TGTGCCAGCAGCCCTGCCGGGACAATAGCCTTTTTT.